The clone carrying this TCR beta chain showed up just a few times. What it recognizes is unknown. The donors, all healthy, were Caucasians living in Russia, aged roughly 6 to 95. Each sample yielded at least 6 million isolated PBMCs. This record comes from a study of blood T cells in healthy people across ages. PCR was performed a second time for 7 to 11 cycles using a sample-barcoded 5' primer and a J-beta primer mix. A tag from a template-switch adaptor with 12 random nucleotides marked each cDNA molecule. TCRdb redid the calling of the 5' RACE reads with MiXCR, one entry per CDR3 protein. The table has about 830,000 distinct CDR3 sequences, 55% to 65% seen once. Notes on the study in general: Donor CMV infection status was unknown, possibly confounding age-related changes in expanded clonotypes.

The CDR3 has 15 amino acids. V was pared by 5 bases and J by 0 bases, with 6 bases of the junction left unmatched. Germline CDR1 is SGHTA and CDR2 is FQGNSA. V gene TRBV7-2 combines with J gene TRBJ2-7; 8 bases are shared with TRBD1. The TCR comes from a man younger than 45 in good health. The sequencing sample was made of blood. The CDR3 here is CASSTGQGSSYEQYF. CDR3 DNA: TGTGCCAGCAGCACTGGACAGGGAAGCTCCTACGAGCAGTACTTC.